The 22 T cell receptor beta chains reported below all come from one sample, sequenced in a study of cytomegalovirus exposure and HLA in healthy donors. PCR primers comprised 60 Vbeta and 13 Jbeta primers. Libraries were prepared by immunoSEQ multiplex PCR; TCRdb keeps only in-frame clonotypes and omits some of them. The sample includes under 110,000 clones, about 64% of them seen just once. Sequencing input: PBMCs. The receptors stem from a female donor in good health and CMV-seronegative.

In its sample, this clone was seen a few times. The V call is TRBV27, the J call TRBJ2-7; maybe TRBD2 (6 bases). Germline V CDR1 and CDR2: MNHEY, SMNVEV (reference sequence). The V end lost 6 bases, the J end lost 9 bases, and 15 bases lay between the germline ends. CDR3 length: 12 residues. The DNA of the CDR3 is TGTGCCAGCAGAAGGGGTTTGGGAGGGCAGTACTTC. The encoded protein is CASRRGLGGQYF.

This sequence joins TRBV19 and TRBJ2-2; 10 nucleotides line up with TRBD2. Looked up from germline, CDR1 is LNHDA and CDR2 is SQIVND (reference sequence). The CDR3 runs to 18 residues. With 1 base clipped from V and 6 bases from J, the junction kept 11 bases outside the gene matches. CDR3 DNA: TGTGCCAGTAGTATAGGGGGGCTAGCGGGAGTACTCGCCGGGGAGCTGTTTTTT. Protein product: CASSIGGLAGVLAGELFF.

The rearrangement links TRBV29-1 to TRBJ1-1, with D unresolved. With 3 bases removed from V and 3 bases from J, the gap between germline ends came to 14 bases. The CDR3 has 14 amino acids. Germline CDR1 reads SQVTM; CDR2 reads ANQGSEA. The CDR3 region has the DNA TGCAGCGTTGAGAGCCCTCCCGCGGACACTGAAGCTTTCTTT. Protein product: CSVESPPADTEAFF.

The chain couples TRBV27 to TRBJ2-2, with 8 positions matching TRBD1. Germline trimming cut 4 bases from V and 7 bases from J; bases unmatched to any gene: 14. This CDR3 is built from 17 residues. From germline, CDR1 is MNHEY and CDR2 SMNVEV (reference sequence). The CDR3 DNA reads TGTGCCAGCAGTTCGGGAATCGCAGGGGGCGCCTTCGGGGAGCTGTTTTTT. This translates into CASSSGIAGGAFGELFF.

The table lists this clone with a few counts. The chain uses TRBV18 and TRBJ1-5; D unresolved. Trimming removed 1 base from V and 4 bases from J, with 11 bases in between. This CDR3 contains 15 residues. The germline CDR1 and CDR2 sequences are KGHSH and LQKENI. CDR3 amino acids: CASSPRGGPNQPQHF. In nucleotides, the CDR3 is TGTGCCAGCTCACCACGTGGAGGGCCAAATCAGCCCCAGCATTTT. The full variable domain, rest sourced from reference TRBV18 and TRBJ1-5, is NAGVMQNPRHLVRRRGQEARLRCSPMKGHSHVYWYRQLPEEGLKFMVYLQKENIIDESGMPKERFSAEFPKEGPSILRIQQVVRGDSAAYFCASSPRGGPNQPQHFGDGTRLSIL.

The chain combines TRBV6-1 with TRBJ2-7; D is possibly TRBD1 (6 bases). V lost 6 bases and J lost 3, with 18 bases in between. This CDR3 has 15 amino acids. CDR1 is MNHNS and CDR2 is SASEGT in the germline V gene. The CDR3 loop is CASSRTAAALYEQYF. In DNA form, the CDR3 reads TGTGCCAGCAGCCGGACAGCCGCTGCCCTCTACGAGCAGTACTTC.

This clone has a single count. In DNA form, the CDR3 reads TGTGCCAGCACCAATCTACGGGTCAAGAACACTGAAGCTTTCTTT. It yields the protein CASTNLRVKNTEAFF. V gene TRBV7-2 combines with J gene TRBJ1-1, with D hard to call. Trimming removed 7 bases at V and 1 base at J, with 16 bases between. The CDR3 sequence is 15 residues long. Germline CDR1 and CDR2: SGHTA and FQGNSA. The full variable domain, in which reference TRBV7-2 and TRBJ1-1 provide the parts outside the CDR3, is GAGVSQSPSNKVTEKGKDVELRCDPISGHTALYWYRQSLGQGLEFLIYFQGNSAPDKSGLPSDRFSAERTGGSVSTLTIQRTQQEDSAVYLCASTNLRVKNTEAFFGQGTRLTVV.

CDR3 loop: CASSLGGTARGYTF. The CDR3 DNA reads TGTGCCAGCAGCTTAGGGGGGACAGCTCGTGGCTACACCTTC. The rearrangement links TRBV7-2 to TRBJ1-2; 7 nucleotides line up with TRBD1. Germline CDR1 is SGHTA and CDR2 is FQGNSA. V was pared by 1 base and J by 7 bases, with 6 bases of the junction left unmatched. The CDR3 has 14 residues.

The CDR3 here is CASSSRVKGTDTQYF. The CDR3 DNA reads TGCGCCAGCAGCTCGAGGGTGAAGGGCACAGATACGCAGTATTTT. The chain has TRBV4-3 and TRBJ2-3, with D perhaps matching TRBD2 (5 bases). Trimming left V 5 bases short and J 1 base short, with 13 bases between. There are 15 residues in the CDR3. CDR1 is LGHNA, CDR2 YSLEER, per germline.

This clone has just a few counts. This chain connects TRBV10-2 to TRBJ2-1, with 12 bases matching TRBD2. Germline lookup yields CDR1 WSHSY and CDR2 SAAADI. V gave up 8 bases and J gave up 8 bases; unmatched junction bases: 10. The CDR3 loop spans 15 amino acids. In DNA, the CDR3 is TGCGCCAGCTCCCCCCTAGCGGGAGGGCCGGATGAGCAGTTCTTC. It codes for CASSPLAGGPDEQFF.

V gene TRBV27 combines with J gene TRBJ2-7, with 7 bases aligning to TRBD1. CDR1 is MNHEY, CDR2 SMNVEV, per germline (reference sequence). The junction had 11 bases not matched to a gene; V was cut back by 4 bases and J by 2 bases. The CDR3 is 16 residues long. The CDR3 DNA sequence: TGTGCCAGCAGTTCGACGACAGGGCAGGGCCCCTACGAGCAGTACTTC. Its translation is CASSSTTGQGPYEQYF.

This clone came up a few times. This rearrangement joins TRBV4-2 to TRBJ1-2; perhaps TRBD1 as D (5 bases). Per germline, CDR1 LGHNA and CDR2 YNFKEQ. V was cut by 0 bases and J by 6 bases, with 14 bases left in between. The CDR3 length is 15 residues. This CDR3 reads CASSQDKGVWNGYTF. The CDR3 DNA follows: TGTGCCAGCAGCCAAGATAAAGGGGTTTGGAATGGCTACACCTTC.

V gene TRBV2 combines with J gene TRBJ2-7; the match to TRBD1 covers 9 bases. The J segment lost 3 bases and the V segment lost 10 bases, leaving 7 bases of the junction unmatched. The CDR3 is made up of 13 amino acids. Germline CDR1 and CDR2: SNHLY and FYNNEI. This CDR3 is CATLRDRDYEQYF. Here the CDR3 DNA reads TGTGCCACCCTCAGGGACAGGGACTACGAGCAGTACTTC.

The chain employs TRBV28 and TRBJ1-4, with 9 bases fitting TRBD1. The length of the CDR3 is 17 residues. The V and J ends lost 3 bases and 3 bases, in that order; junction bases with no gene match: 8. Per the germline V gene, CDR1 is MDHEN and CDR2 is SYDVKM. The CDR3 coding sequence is TGTGCCAGCAGTTTTATACAGGGGGCGAGGGCTAATGAAAAACTGTTTTTT. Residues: CASSFIQGARANEKLFF.

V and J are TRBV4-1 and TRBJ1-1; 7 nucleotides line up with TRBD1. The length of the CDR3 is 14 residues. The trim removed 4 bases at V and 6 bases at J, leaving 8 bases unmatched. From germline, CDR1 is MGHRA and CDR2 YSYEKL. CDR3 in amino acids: CASSPQTGYPEAFF. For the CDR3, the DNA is TGCGCCAGCAGCCCCCAGACAGGGTACCCTGAAGCTTTCTTT.

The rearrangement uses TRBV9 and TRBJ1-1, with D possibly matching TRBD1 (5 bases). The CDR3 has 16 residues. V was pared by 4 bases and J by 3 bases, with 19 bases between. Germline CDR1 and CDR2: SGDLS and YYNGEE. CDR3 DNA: TGTGCCAGCAGCAGAACGTCCGGGGGACCGCACACTGAAGCTTTCTTT. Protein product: CASSRTSGGPHTEAFF.

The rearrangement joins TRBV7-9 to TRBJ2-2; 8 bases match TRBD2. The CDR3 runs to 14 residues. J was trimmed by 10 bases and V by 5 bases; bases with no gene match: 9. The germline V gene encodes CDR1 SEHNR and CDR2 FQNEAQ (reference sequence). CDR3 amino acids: CASSPPGLGTELFF. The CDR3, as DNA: TGTGCCAGCAGCCCCCCGGGACTAGGAACGGAGCTGTTTTTT.

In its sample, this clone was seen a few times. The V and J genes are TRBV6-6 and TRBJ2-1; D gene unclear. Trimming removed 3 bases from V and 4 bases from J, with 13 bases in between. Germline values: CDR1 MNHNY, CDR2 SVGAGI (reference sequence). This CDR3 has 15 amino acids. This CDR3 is CASSYTSFFYNEQFF. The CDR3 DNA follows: TGTGCCAGCAGTTATACTTCGTTCTTTTACAATGAGCAGTTCTTC.

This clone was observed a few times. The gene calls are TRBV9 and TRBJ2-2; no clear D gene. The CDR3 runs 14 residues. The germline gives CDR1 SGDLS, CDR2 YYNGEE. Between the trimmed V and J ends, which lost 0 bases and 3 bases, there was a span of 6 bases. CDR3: CASSVALYTGELFF. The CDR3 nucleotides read TGTGCCAGCAGCGTAGCTTTGTACACCGGGGAGCTGTTTTTT.

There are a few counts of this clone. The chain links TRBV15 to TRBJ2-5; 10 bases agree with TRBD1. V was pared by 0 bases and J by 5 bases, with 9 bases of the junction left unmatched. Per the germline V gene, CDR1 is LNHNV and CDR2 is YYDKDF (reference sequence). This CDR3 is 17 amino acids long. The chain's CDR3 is CATSRDGPGQGGETQYF. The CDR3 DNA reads TGTGCCACCAGCAGAGATGGGCCCGGACAGGGGGGGGAGACCCAGTACTTC. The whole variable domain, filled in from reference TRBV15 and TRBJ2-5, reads DAMVIQNPRYQVTQFGKPVTLSCSQTLNHNVMYWYQQKSSQAPKLLFHYYDKDFNNEADTPDNFQSRRPNTSFCFLDIRSPGLGDTAMYLCATSRDGPGQGGETQYFGPGTRLLVL.

CDR3 region: CASRPGQAAQETQYF. The CDR3 coding sequence is TGTGCCAGCAGACCCGGACAGGCGGCCCAAGAGACCCAGTACTTC. The chain couples TRBV6-6 to TRBJ2-5, with 7 bases aligning to TRBD1. Germline assignment: CDR1 MNHNY and CDR2 SVGAGI (reference sequence). CDR3 length equals 15 residues. V shed 6 bases and J 1 base; nucleotides not matched to a gene: 8.

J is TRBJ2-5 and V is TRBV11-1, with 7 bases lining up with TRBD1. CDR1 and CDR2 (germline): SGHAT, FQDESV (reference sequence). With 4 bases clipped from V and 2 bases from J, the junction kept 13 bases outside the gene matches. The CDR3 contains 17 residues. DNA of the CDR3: TGTGCCAGCAGCTATTCTTACCGGACAGGACAACAAGAGACCCAGTACTTC. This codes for CASSYSYRTGQQETQYF.